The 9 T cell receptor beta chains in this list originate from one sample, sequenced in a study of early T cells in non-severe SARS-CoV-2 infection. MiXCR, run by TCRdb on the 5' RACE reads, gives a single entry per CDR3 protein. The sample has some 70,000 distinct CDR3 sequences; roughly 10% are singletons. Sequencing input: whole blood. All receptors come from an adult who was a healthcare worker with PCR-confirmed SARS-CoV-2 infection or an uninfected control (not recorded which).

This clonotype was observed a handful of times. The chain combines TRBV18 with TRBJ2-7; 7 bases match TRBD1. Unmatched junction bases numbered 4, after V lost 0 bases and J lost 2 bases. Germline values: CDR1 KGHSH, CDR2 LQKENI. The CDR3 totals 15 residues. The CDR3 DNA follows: TGTGCCAGCTCACCACCGGGACAGACGGCCTACGAGCAGTACTTC. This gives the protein CASSPPGQTAYEQYF.

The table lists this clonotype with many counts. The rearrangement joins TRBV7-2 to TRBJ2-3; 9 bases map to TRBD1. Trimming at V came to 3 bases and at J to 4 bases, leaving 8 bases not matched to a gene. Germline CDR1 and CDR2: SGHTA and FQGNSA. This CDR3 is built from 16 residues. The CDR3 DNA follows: TGTGCCAGCAGCTTGACAGGGGGGTGGCGCTCAGATACGCAGTATTTT. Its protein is CASSLTGGWRSDTQYF.

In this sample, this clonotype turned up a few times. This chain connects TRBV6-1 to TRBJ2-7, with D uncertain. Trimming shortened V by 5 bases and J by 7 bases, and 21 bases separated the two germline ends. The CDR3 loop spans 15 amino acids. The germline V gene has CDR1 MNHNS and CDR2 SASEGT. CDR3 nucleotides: TGTGCCAGCAGTTACCCAGTAGGTCCTACTCTTGAGCAGTACTTC. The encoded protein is CASSYPVGPTLEQYF.

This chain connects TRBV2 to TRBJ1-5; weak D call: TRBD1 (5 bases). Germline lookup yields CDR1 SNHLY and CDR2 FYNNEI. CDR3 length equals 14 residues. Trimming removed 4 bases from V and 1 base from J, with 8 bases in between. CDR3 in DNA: TGTGCCAGCAGTGGGGGCCGGAGCAATCAGCCCCAGCATTTT. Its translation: CASSGGRSNQPQHF.

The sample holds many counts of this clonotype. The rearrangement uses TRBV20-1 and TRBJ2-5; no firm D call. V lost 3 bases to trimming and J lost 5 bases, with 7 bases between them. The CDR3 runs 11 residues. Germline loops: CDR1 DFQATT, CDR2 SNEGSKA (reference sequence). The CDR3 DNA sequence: TGCAGTGCTAGCATCCAGGAGACCCAGTACTTC. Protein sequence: CSASIQETQYF.

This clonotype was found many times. This CDR3 reads CASSYPRDYRTTRSYEQYF. In nucleotides, the CDR3 is TGTGCCAGCAGTTACCCCCGGGACTATCGGACTACGAGATCCTACGAGCAGTACTTC. The rearrangement uses TRBV6-2 or TRBV6-3 and TRBJ2-7, with 7 bases aligning to TRBD2. V shed 2 bases, J shed 1 base, and the junction held 17 bases outside the gene matches. The CDR3 extends over 19 amino acids. The germline gives CDR1 MNHEY, CDR2 SVGEGT.

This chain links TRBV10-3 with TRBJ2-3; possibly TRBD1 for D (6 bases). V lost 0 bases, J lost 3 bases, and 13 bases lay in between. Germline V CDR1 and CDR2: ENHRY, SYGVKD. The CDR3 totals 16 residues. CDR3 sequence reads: CAISESTRGLTDTQYF. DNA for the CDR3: TGTGCCATCAGTGAGTCGACCAGGGGCCTAACAGATACGCAGTATTTT.

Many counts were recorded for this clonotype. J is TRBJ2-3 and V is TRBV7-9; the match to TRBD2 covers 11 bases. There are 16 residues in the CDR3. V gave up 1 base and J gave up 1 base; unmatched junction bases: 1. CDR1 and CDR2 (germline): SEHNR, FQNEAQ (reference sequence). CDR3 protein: CASSLELAGGTDTQYF. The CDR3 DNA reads TGTGCCAGCAGCTTAGAACTAGCGGGGGGCACAGATACGCAGTATTTT.

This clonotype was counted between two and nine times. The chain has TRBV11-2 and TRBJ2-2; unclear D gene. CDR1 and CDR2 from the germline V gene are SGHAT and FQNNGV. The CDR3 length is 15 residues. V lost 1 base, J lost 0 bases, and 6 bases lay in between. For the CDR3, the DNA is TGTGCCAGCAGCTTAGTTATATCGAACACCGGGGAGCTGTTTTTT. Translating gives CASSLVISNTGELFF.